The next 9 T cell receptor beta chains were all read from a single sample in a study of blood T cell repertoires in COVID-19. Sequenced by immunoSEQ multiplex PCR; TCRdb stores in-frame clones only, minus some. The sample carries about 45,000 clones, 77% recorded once. Sequencing was done on a sample of peripheral blood. These receptors all come from a woman between 70 and 85 years old with acute or convalescent COVID-19.

The chain recombines TRBV12-3 or TRBV12-4 with TRBJ2-7; D call uncertain. Between the trimmed V and J ends, which lost 5 bases and 0 bases, there was a span of 5 bases. This CDR3 region has 12 residues. The chain's CDR3 is CASSVYSYEQYF. The CDR3, as DNA: TGTGCCAGCAGTGTATACTCCTACGAGCAGTACTTC.

This clone was seen a few times. CDR3 sequence (DNA): TGTGCCACCTCGGTGAACACTGAAGCTTTCTTT. Protein product: CATSVNTEAFF. V gene TRBV10-3 combines with J gene TRBJ1-1; unclear D gene. The CDR3 runs 11 residues. Trimming left V 10 bases short and J 0 bases short, with 6 bases between. Looked up from germline, CDR1 is ENHRY and CDR2 is SYGVKD.

The chain employs TRBV3-1 (or the pseudogene TRBV3-2) and TRBJ2-7; 7 nucleotides agree with TRBD1. Looked up from germline, CDR1 is LGHDT and CDR2 is YNNKEL (reference sequence). The ends lost 1 base at V and 1 base at J; junction bases unmatched: 10. The CDR3 is 17 amino acids. The CDR3 DNA reads TGTGCCAGCAGCCAAGTCTATGGGACAGAGGGATCCTACGAGCAGTACTTC. It yields the protein CASSQVYGTEGSYEQYF.

This chain uses TRBV5-5 with TRBJ2-7, with 7 bases aligning to TRBD1. The length of the CDR3 is 16 residues. V gave up 4 bases and J gave up 0 bases; unmatched junction bases: 10. From germline, CDR1 is SGHKS and CDR2 YYEKEE (reference sequence). The CDR3 region has the DNA TGTGCCAGCAGCGGTACCGGGACAGTCTACTCCTACGAGCAGTACTTC. It codes for CASSGTGTVYSYEQYF.

V is TRBV5-1 and J is TRBJ2-7, with TRBD1 matching over 8 bases. There are 15 residues in the CDR3. The J segment lost 6 bases and the V segment lost 2 bases, leaving 10 bases of the junction unmatched. Looked up from germline, CDR1 is SGHRS and CDR2 is YFSETQ. The CDR3 reads CASSFSGTGAAEQYF. CDR3 DNA: TGCGCCAGCAGCTTCTCCGGGACAGGTGCGGCCGAGCAGTACTTC.

The chain links TRBV19 to TRBJ2-7; 9 positions agree with TRBD1. V lost 6 bases to trimming and J lost 5 bases; unmatched junction nucleotides: 8. The CDR3 length is 14 residues. Looked up from germline, CDR1 is LNHDA and CDR2 is SQIVND (reference sequence). In nucleotides, the CDR3 is TGTGCCAGTAGCTCCGGGACAGGGACCCACGAGCAGTACTTC. Translated, it gives CASSSGTGTHEQYF.

The rearrangement joins TRBV5-1 to TRBJ1-1, with TRBD1 as a possible D gene (5 bases). The CDR3 is 15 residues long. Germline CDR1 SGHRS, CDR2 YFSETQ. The ends were cut back, 4 bases at V and 3 bases at J, with 16 bases in the middle. The CDR3 nucleotides read TGCGCCAGCAGCCTCAGGGCCCCACCGGACACTGAAGCTTTCTTT. This encodes CASSLRAPPDTEAFF.

The chain recombines TRBV7-3 with TRBJ2-3; TRBD1 matches 8 bases. V lost 4 bases to trimming and J lost 4 bases; unmatched junction nucleotides: 4. Germline V gives CDR1 SGHTA, CDR2 FQGTGA. The CDR3 covers 14 residues. The CDR3 DNA is TGTGCCAGCAGCTACCAACAGGGGGCAGATACGCAGTATTTT. Protein product: CASSYQQGADTQYF.

The chain has TRBV5-1 and TRBJ1-2; 10 positions match TRBD1. The CDR3 spans 14 residues. V lost 0 bases and J lost 7; bases outside the gene matches: 3. CDR1 is SGHRS and CDR2 is YFSETQ in the germline V gene. CDR3 sequence (DNA): TGCGCCAGCAGCTTGGAGACAGGGGGCGGTGGCTACACCTTC. It codes for CASSLETGGGGYTF. Together with reference TRBV5-1 and TRBJ1-2, the CDR3 gives the full variable domain: KAGVTQTPRYLIKTRGQQVTLSCSPISGHRSVSWYQQTPGQGLQFLFEYFSETQRNKGNFPGRFSGRQFSNSRSEMNVSTLELGDSALYLCASSLETGGGGYTFGSGTRLTVV.